The 7 T cell receptor beta chains listed next were all sequenced from one sample in a study of beta chain features in type 1 diabetes. Expressed TCRB transcripts got sequenced, as all isolated RNA was reverse transcribed. Some clones are missing from TCRdb's copy, which holds only in-frame ones; the method was immunoSEQ multiplex PCR. The table has hundreds of thousands of clones, 15% to 20% seen once. Sequenced: naive CD4+ T cells from blood. The source of these receptors is a woman between 18 and 29 years old in good health.

The chain employs TRBV6-5 and TRBJ2-5; no clear D gene. Germline assignment: CDR1 MNHEY and CDR2 SVGAGI. The CDR3 runs to 15 residues. Trimming cost V 7 bases and J 3 bases, with 18 bases left between them. DNA for the CDR3: TGTGCCAGCACCAAATGGCCGGGCACAAAAGAGACCCAGTACTTC. It is translated as CASTKWPGTKETQYF.

The gene calls are TRBV7-2 and TRBJ2-3, with unresolved D. The CDR3 contains 15 residues. Germline V gives CDR1 SGHTA, CDR2 FQGNSA. Trimming removed 0 bases at V and 2 bases at J, with 9 bases between. CDR3 sequence reads: CASSLALSPTDTQYF. CDR3 nucleotide sequence: TGTGCCAGCAGCTTAGCACTTAGCCCCACAGATACGCAGTATTTT. The full variable domain, with the rest looked up from reference TRBV7-2 and TRBJ2-3, is GAGVSQSPSNKVTEKGKDVELRCDPISGHTALYWYRQSLGQGLEFLIYFQGNSAPDKSGLPSDRFSAERTGGSVSTLTIQRTQQEDSAVYLCASSLALSPTDTQYFGPGTRLTVL.

This clone was seen a few times. The gene calls are TRBV21-1 and TRBJ1-1. TRBV21-1 has pseudogene status. The length of the CDR3 is 16 residues. In nucleotides, the CDR3 is TGTGCCAGCAGCCTCCTGAGACCCGCCTCGGAGGCTGAAGCTTTCTTT. Its translation: CASSLLRPASEAEAFF.

The chain has TRBV28 and TRBJ2-3; D perhaps matches TRBD1 (6 bases). V lost 5 bases and J lost 2, with 8 bases in between. This CDR3 has 13 residues. Germline V gene sequence: CDR1 MDHEN, CDR2 SYDVKM. CDR3 nucleotides: TGTGCCAGCAGTCAGGGGTTCACAGATACGCAGTATTTT. This gives the protein CASSQGFTDTQYF.

The CDR3, as DNA: TGTGCCAGCAGCTTGAGGCAGAACTATGGCTACACCTTC. Residues: CASSLRQNYGYTF. The rearrangement joins TRBV5-4 to TRBJ1-2; D uncertain. V lost 1 base and J 2 bases, leaving 6 bases between the germline ends. Per the germline V gene, CDR1 is SGHNT and CDR2 is YYREEE (reference sequence). The length of the CDR3 is 13 residues.

This clone occurred a few times. This CDR3 is also generated by other DNA sequences in the sample. CDR3 nucleotides: TGTGCCAGCAGTTCGCCGGGACAGGGGGATGAGCAGTACTTC. Amino acids: CASSSPGQGDEQYF. The rearrangement uses TRBV28 and TRBJ2-7; 11 bases are a match to TRBD1. V lost 4 bases and J lost 7; bases outside the gene matches: 6. This CDR3 is 14 amino acids long. CDR1 is MDHEN and CDR2 is SYDVKM in the germline V gene.

V is TRBV5-4 and J is TRBJ1-1; D might be TRBD1 (5 bases). The V and J ends lost 3 bases and 8 bases respectively, with 20 bases between them. The germline CDR1 and CDR2 sequences are SGHNT and YYREEE (reference sequence). This CDR3 is built from 15 residues. CDR3 residues: CASSYGGTVASEAFF. CDR3 in DNA: TGTGCCAGCAGCTACGGAGGGACGGTGGCCTCAGAAGCTTTCTTT.